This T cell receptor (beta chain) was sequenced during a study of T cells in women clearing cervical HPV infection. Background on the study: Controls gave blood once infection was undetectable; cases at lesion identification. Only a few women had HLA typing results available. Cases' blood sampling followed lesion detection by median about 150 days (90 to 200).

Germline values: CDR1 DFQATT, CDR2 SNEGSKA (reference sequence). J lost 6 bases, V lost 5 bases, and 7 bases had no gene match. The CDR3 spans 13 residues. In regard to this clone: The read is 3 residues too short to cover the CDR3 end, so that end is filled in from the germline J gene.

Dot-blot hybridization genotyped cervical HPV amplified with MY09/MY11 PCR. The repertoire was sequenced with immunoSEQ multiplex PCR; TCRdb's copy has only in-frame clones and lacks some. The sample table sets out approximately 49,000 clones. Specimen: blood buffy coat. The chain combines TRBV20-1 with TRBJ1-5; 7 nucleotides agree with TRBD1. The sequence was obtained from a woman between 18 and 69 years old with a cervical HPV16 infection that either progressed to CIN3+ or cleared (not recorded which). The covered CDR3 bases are TGCAGTGCTCAGACAGGGAGAAGTCAGCCC. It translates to CSAQTGRSQP. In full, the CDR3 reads CSAQTGRSQPQHF.